This entry features one T cell receptor beta chain sequence. Many counts were recorded for this clonotype. There is no known antigen for this receptor. No much larger clonotype is one base removed from it; base qualities were not supplied. This entry is derived from a study of identical twins (dated by TCRdb to 2016 to 2017). A note on the overall study: To test whether fetal clonotypes persist, this study deep-sequenced TCR alpha and beta repertoires from monozygotic twins, from unrelated adults of various ages, and from cord blood. To rule out contamination, the twin experiments were replicated at different times with different library preparation protocols. The full study reports these points: Abundant cord blood beta clonotypes had fewer insertions, young adult naive repertoires showed a similar but weaker trend, and memory repertoires showed no such trend. Zero-insertion analyses could be partly confounded by invariant T cells such as MAIT and iNKT, though diverse VJ usage argued against such confounding for most clonotypes. Out-of-frame TCR alpha sequences shared between twins showed an excess of low generation-probability sequences compared with coincidental sharing between unrelated individuals. In monozygotic twins, recombination models systematically underestimated out-of-frame TCR alpha sharing, but the models matched the sharing seen between unrelated individuals. Conclusions relied on cross-sectional statistical analysis, since the same donors could not be followed over many years. Excess twin sharing in beta out-of-frame sequences was weaker because fewer shared sequences lowered the signal-to-noise ratio.

CDR1 DFQATT and CDR2 SNEGSKA were looked up in the germline V gene (reference sequence). The CDR3 goes from the cysteine to the phenylalanine over 17 residues. Only the CDR3 region is kept as DNA, spanning 51 bases read in frame from base 1. Ends trimmed: V by 0 bases, J by 2 bases; bases unmatched to a gene: 9. Every donor was a healthy Caucasian. Miltenyi CD45RO+ enrichment and human naive T-cell isolation kits were used to isolate memory (CD45RO+) and naive T cells from PBMC. Library preparation was by 5' RACE. Instrument on record: Illumina HiSeq 2000. A universal primer binding site was introduced by template switching, and a unique molecular identifier was present in the final cDNA, enabling accurate counting of TCR cDNA molecules. Specific primers in the conserved constant-segment region were used to synthesize first-strand cDNA for the TCR alpha and beta chains. To control for contamination, each cDNA library was double barcoded with a SMART-Mk sample barcode plus Illumina barcodes. TruSeq adapter sequences and Illumina sample barcodes were added in two successive PCR steps. TCR alpha and beta cDNA libraries were sequenced on the Illumina HiSeq platform with custom primers. In the authors' own workflow: MiGEC was used to process raw reads and extract unique molecular identifiers, and MiXCR was used to find CDR3 positions. Recombination models were inferred per individual with the repgenHMM and IGoR tools using an EM algorithm. The analysis of shared clonotypes was done with the tcR package in R, with sharing normalized by the product of cloneset sizes. To study raw recombination free of thymic and clonal selection effects, out-of-frame nonproductive sequences were analyzed. In-frame beta chains were kept once TCRdb had trimmed the public reads at Q25 with fastp and called clones with MiXCR. Each CDR3 protein appears once, grouped with its most common genes and DNA. TCRdb, not the authors, supplied the V and J calls. The sample table holds roughly 150,000 distinct CDR3 sequences, of which around 3.6% were seen once. 7.5% to 8.5% of the sample lies in the top ten.

The V and J genes are TRBV20-1 and TRBJ2-3, with TRBD2 matching 9 junction bases. This sequence was found in a young man in good health. The specimen sequenced was memory T cells sorted from blood. According to the study, the label for this sample's cell subset or site signals: CD45RO+ enriched T cells. For the CDR3, the sequence is CSARDALAGGITDTQYF. The sequence in DNA is TGCAGTGCTAGAGATGCACTTGCGGGAGGGATCACAGATACGCAGTATTTT.